This is a list of T cell receptor beta chains from one sample in a study of CD8 T cells in ankylosing spondylitis. TCRdb processed the 5' RACE reads anew with MiXCR; each CDR3 protein has one entry. The profile shows roughly 300,000 distinct CDR3 sequences, 8% of them singletons. The sample consisted of blood, either unsorted or a sorted T cell fraction (not recorded which). The receptors were gathered from a male donor with ankylosing spondylitis. The CDR3 runs from the conserved cysteine through the conserved F or W. A D gene is named only where the DNA matches it firmly. Some rows have no size entry. The others give once, few or many, or a class for an expanded clone.

cdr3_aa cdr3_nt d_call clone_size j_call v_call
CASRWTGPNTEAFF TGTGCCAGCAGATGGACAGGCCCGAACACTGAAGCTTTCTTT TRBD1 NA TRBJ1-1 TRBV2
CATSRGRDTSSSEQYF TGTGCCACCAGCAGGGGCCGGGACACCTCTTCTAGCGAGCAGTACTTC NA NA TRBJ2-7 TRBV15
CAWSVLGVHEQFF TGTGCCTGGAGTGTACTTGGGGTACATGAGCAGTTCTTC NA NA TRBJ2-1 TRBV30
CASSLDLSAANSGANVLTF TGTGCCAGCAGTTTGGATCTATCCGCGGCCAACTCTGGGGCCAACGTCCTGACTTTC NA many TRBJ2-6 TRBV6-2/TRBV6-3
CSVEVLAANIQYF TGCAGCGTTGAAGTTCTAGCGGCAAACATTCAGTACTTC TRBD2 many TRBJ2-4 TRBV29-1
CASRGGLADTYNEQFF TGTGCCAGCAGGGGGGGACTAGCGGACACCTACAATGAGCAGTTCTTC NA many TRBJ2-1 TRBV21-1
CSAPRDRGSYEQYF TGCAGTGCTCCTAGGGACAGGGGTTCCTACGAGCAGTACTTC TRBD1 NA TRBJ2-7 TRBV20-1
CSVAVTGNQPQHF TGCAGCGTTGCCGTGACAGGCAATCAGCCCCAGCATTTT NA few TRBJ1-5 TRBV29-1
CASSLGQGAPNQPQHF TGTGCCAGCAGCTTGGGACAGGGGGCTCCTAATCAGCCCCAGCATTTT TRBD1 few TRBJ1-5 TRBV5-6
CASSHLSGRENTGELFF TGTGCCAGCAGCCATTTGAGCGGGAGGGAGAACACCGGGGAGCTGTTTTTT TRBD2 NA TRBJ2-2 TRBV14
CASSSRPSSYNEQFF TGTGCCAGCAGTTCCCGACCCAGCTCCTACAATGAGCAGTTCTTC NA few TRBJ2-1 TRBV6-5
CSARAGTGNKGLFF TGCAGTGCTAGAGCCGGGACAGGAAATAAGGGGCTGTTTTTT TRBD1 NA TRBJ1-4 TRBV20-1
CASSLGLAGPTDTQYF TGCGCCAGCAGCTTGGGACTAGCGGGGCCCACAGATACGCAGTATTTT TRBD2 NA TRBJ2-3 TRBV5-1
CSVGRLAAPNNEQFF TGCAGCGTTGGCCGGCTAGCGGCGCCGAACAATGAGCAGTTCTTC TRBD2 few TRBJ2-1 TRBV29-1
CASSWTTSLAQETQYF TGCGCCAGCAGCTGGACAACTAGTTTAGCCCAAGAGACCCAGTACTTC NA NA TRBJ2-5 TRBV5-1
CASRRPGLGFHEQFF TGTGCCAGCAGGCGACCGGGACTAGGTTTCCATGAGCAGTTCTTC TRBD2 once TRBJ2-1 TRBV12-3/TRBV12-4
CSVATLARGEQFF TGCAGCGTCGCTACGTTGGCGCGGGGTGAGCAGTTCTTC NA NA TRBJ2-1 TRBV29-1
CASSLLGASGIGNEQFF TGTGCCAGCAGCCTCCTCGGGGCTAGCGGGATAGGGAATGAGCAGTTCTTC TRBD2 NA TRBJ2-1 TRBV4-2
CASSLYGGRGYNEQFF TGTGCCAGCAGCCTCTACGGGGGACGAGGCTACAATGAGCAGTTCTTC NA few TRBJ2-1 TRBV9
CASSSYRDRGFNEQFF TGTGCCAGCAGTTCGTACCGGGACAGGGGATTTAACGAGCAGTTCTTC TRBD1 NA TRBJ2-1 TRBV28
CASTPGLAPEETQYF TGTGCCAGCACCCCCGGACTAGCCCCGGAAGAGACCCAGTACTTC TRBD2 many TRBJ2-5 TRBV12-3/TRBV12-4
CASSSGRASYNEQFF TGTGCCAGCAGCTCCGGAAGGGCCTCTTACAATGAGCAGTTCTTC NA many TRBJ2-1 TRBV7-2
CASSYNRASYEQYF TGTGCCAGCAGTTACAACAGGGCGTCTTACGAGCAGTACTTC NA few TRBJ2-7 TRBV6-2/TRBV6-3
CASRAEGGAGEQFF TGCGCCAGCAGGGCTGAGGGGGGCGCGGGTGAGCAGTTCTTC NA few TRBJ2-1 TRBV10-1
CAGRSGAYNEQFF TGTGCCGGTCGGAGCGGGGCCTACAATGAGCAGTTCTTC TRBD2 few TRBJ2-1 TRBV10-3
CASSFTGGNDEQYF TGCGCCAGCAGCTTTACAGGGGGCAACGACGAGCAGTACTTC TRBD1 NA TRBJ2-7 TRBV5-1
CASSFTGGVKNIQYF TGTGCCAGCAGCTTTACCGGGGGCGTCAAAAACATTCAGTACTTC NA NA TRBJ2-4 TRBV7-8
CASSFGEPYEQYF TGTGCCAGCAGCTTCGGGGAACCCTACGAGCAGTACTTC NA NA TRBJ2-7 TRBV7-9
CASSLGRGQLNTEAFF TGCGCCAGCAGCTTGGGGAGGGGACAACTGAACACTGAAGCTTTCTTT NA many TRBJ1-1 TRBV5-1
CASSKGVRSLLETQYF TGTGCCAGCAGCAAAGGTGTCAGGAGCCTTCTGGAGACCCAGTACTTC NA NA TRBJ2-5 TRBV21-1
CASSRIQGADRYEQYF TGTGCCAGCAGTAGGATACAGGGGGCGGATAGGTACGAGCAGTACTTC TRBD1 few TRBJ2-7 TRBV27
CASKVGLAGRVNEQFF TGCGCCAGCAAGGTAGGGCTAGCGGGACGGGTGAATGAGCAGTTCTTC TRBD2 few TRBJ2-1 TRBV5-1
CASSVEAYPTGELFF TGTGCCAGCAGCGTAGAGGCTTACCCGACCGGGGAGCTGTTTTTT NA NA TRBJ2-2 TRBV9
CASSLGLAPDNEQFF TGTGCCAGCAGTTTAGGGCTAGCGCCAGACAATGAGCAGTTCTTC NA many TRBJ2-1 TRBV12-3/TRBV12-4
CASSPRPGLGTDTQYF TGCGCCAGCAGCCCCAGGCCCGGCTTGGGCACAGATACGCAGTATTTT NA few TRBJ2-3 TRBV5-1
CASSEGGTGELFF TGTGCCAGCAGTGAAGGCGGCACCGGGGAGCTGTTTTTT NA many TRBJ2-2 TRBV25-1
CASSGGVAANTGELFF TGCGCCAGCAGCGGCGGGGTAGCGGCTAACACCGGGGAGCTGTTTTTT NA NA TRBJ2-2 TRBV5-1
CAIRLAESSYEQYF TGTGCCATCAGATTAGCGGAAAGCTCCTACGAGCAGTACTTC NA NA TRBJ2-7 TRBV10-3
CSARIGTRGSDTQYF TGCAGTGCTAGAATCGGGACTAGAGGTTCAGATACGCAGTATTTT TRBD2 many TRBJ2-3 TRBV20-1
CASSPDSRRNQPQHF TGTGCCAGCAGCCCGGACAGTCGCCGCAATCAGCCCCAGCATTTT NA few TRBJ1-5 TRBV5-5
CASSQEWDTWTSYEQYF TGCGCCAGCAGCCAAGAATGGGACACCTGGACCTCCTACGAGCAGTACTTC NA NA TRBJ2-7 TRBV4-3
CSVAGEETQYF TGCAGCGTTGCTGGGGAAGAGACCCAGTACTTC NA few TRBJ2-5 TRBV29-1
CASSKDRGEETQYF TGTGCTAGCAGCAAGGACAGGGGTGAAGAGACCCAGTACTTC TRBD1 NA TRBJ2-5 TRBV7-7
CASSLATAIYGYTF TGTGCCAGCAGCTTGGCAACCGCGATCTATGGCTACACCTTC NA NA TRBJ1-2 TRBV5-6
CASSYTGLAGGESYEQYF TGTGCCAGCAGTTACACCGGGCTAGCGGGAGGGGAATCCTACGAGCAGTACTTC TRBD2 few TRBJ2-7 TRBV6-5
CASSSKNEQFF TGTGCCAGCAGCTCCAAGAATGAGCAGTTCTTC NA NA TRBJ2-1 TRBV6-2/TRBV6-3
CASSLRGVSGSVIEQYF TGTGCCAGCAGCTTAAGGGGGGTTAGCGGGAGCGTCATCGAGCAGTACTTC TRBD2 NA TRBJ2-7 TRBV7-9
CATSRDPGSNQPQHF TGTGCCACCAGCAGAGATCCAGGCAGCAATCAGCCCCAGCATTTT NA few TRBJ1-5 TRBV15
CSADPGQGAYEQYF TGCAGTGCCGACCCGGGACAGGGGGCCTACGAGCAGTACTTC TRBD1 few TRBJ2-7 TRBV20-1
CASSPDRGNTGELFF TGCGCCAGCAGCCCCGACAGGGGGAACACCGGGGAGCTGTTTTTT TRBD1 NA TRBJ2-2 TRBV5-1
CASSVTGTSYNEQFF TGTGCCAGCAGCGTTACCGGGACTTCCTACAATGAGCAGTTCTTC NA NA TRBJ2-1 TRBV9
CASSLAGTAVLLHGYTF TGTGCCAGCAGTCTGGCCGGGACGGCAGTACTCCTCCATGGCTACACCTTC NA few TRBJ1-2 TRBV12-3/TRBV12-4
CATTRGFGSYEQYF TGTGCCACGACAAGGGGTTTTGGATCCTACGAGCAGTACTTC NA few TRBJ2-7 TRBV15
CSVEEGQETQYF TGCAGCGTTGAAGAGGGGCAAGAGACCCAGTACTTC NA many TRBJ2-5 TRBV29-1
CAIRDIQREQYF TGTGCCATCCGGGACATCCAACGAGAGCAGTACTTC NA few TRBJ2-7 TRBV10-3
CASSLEWTGIQETQYF TGCGCCAGCAGCTTGGAATGGACAGGGATCCAAGAGACCCAGTACTTC TRBD1 NA TRBJ2-5 TRBV5-1
CASSHDHGAGLSTDTQYF TGTGCCAGCAGCCACGATCACGGAGCGGGTCTAAGCACAGATACGCAGTATTTT NA NA TRBJ2-3 TRBV4-2
CASSLLNGADNEQFF TGCGCCAGCAGCTTGTTGAATGGGGCGGACAATGAGCAGTTCTTC NA few TRBJ2-1 TRBV5-1